Each of the 32 T cell receptor beta chains below was sequenced from the same sample in a study of Ad26.COV2.S vaccination and SARS-CoV-2 variants. The sample's treatment: around 19 received Ad26.COV2.S at low or high dose, single or two shots; several received placebo; per-sample allocation not given. Sampling was done on day 63 after the first vaccine or placebo injection. Method: immunoSEQ multiplex PCR; TCRdb's copy keeps in-frame clones and lacks some. The sample carries some 300,000 clones, just over 85% recorded once. This sample comprised peripheral blood, obtained in a trial of Ad26.COV2.S vaccine versus placebo. The receptors here all came from a person aged 18-60 years who received the Ad26.COV2.S COVID-19 vaccine or a placebo.

The chain links TRBV3-1 (or the pseudogene TRBV3-2) to TRBJ1-1, with D perhaps TRBD1 (5 bases). CDR1 is LGHDT, CDR2 YNNKEL, per germline (reference sequence). V lost 6 bases to trimming and J lost 1 base, with 9 bases between them. CDR3 length: 13 residues. The CDR3 coding sequence is TGTGCCAGCAGAGGGGACGGGAACACTGAAGCTTTCTTT. Its translation: CASRGDGNTEAFF.

The chain couples TRBV11-2 to TRBJ2-7; 9 bases fit TRBD1. CDR1 and CDR2 (germline): SGHAT, FQNNGV. V was clipped by 6 bases and J by 3 bases; unmatched bases: 9. The CDR3 contains 15 residues. The CDR3, as DNA: TGTGCCAGCAGACAAGGACAGGGGCCTTTCTACGAGCAGTACTTC. This sequence encodes CASRQGQGPFYEQYF.

The chain has TRBV7-6 and TRBJ1-2, with 9 bases lining up with TRBD1. Germline loops: CDR1 SGHVS, CDR2 FNYEAQ. The CDR3 spans 18 residues. Losses at the gene ends were 1 base for V and 4 bases for J; bases not matched to a gene: 13. CDR3 residues: CASSLVWWDRDHSYGYTF. CDR3 sequence (DNA): TGTGCCAGCAGCTTAGTATGGTGGGACAGGGACCACTCCTATGGCTACACCTTC.

The genes are TRBV5-4 and TRBJ2-3; TRBD2 aligns across 12 bases. The ends lost 3 bases at V and 5 bases at J; junction bases unmatched: 10. CDR3 length: 17 residues. Germline V gives CDR1 SGHNT, CDR2 YYREEE (reference sequence). This CDR3 reads CASSSTLAGGFIDTQYF. CDR3 in DNA: TGTGCCAGCAGCTCGACACTAGCGGGGGGCTTTATAGATACGCAGTATTTT.

The gene calls are TRBV19 and TRBJ1-1; 9 bases agree with TRBD1. Trimming removed 3 bases from V and 9 bases from J; junction bases left unmatched: 14. The CDR3 has 16 residues. Germline CDR1 LNHDA, CDR2 SQIVND (reference sequence). Here the CDR3 reads CASSIFDGGQGRKAFF. CDR3 bases: TGTGCCAGTAGTATCTTTGATGGGGGACAGGGTCGGAAAGCTTTCTTT.

This chain joins TRBV18 and TRBJ1-6; TRBD1 matches at 9 bases. Germline values: CDR1 KGHSH, CDR2 LQKENI. The junction had 4 bases not matched to a gene; V was cut back by 1 base and J by 9 bases. CDR3 length: 15 amino acids. The CDR3 region has the DNA TGTGCCAGCTCACCACAGGACAGGGGACGTTCACCCCTCCACTTT. Amino acid sequence: CASSPQDRGRSPLHF.

The chain is built from TRBV9 and TRBJ2-1; D ambiguous. V lost 0 bases, J lost 4 bases, and 11 bases lay in between. The CDR3 has 15 amino acids. CDR1 and CDR2 (germline): SGDLS, YYNGEE. The CDR3 here is CASSVDLNGYNEQFF. CDR3 in DNA: TGTGCCAGCAGCGTAGACCTGAACGGTTACAATGAGCAGTTCTTC.

This sequence joins TRBV7-8 and TRBJ1-2, with D perhaps matching TRBD1 (5 bases). The CDR3 totals 14 residues. Germline V lookup: CDR1 SGHVS, CDR2 FQNEAQ. V lost 3 bases, J lost 3 bases, and 11 bases lay in between. CDR3 in amino acids: CASSFSTDYYGYTF. For the CDR3, the DNA is TGTGCCAGCAGCTTCTCGACAGATTACTATGGCTACACCTTC. Combining the CDR3 with reference TRBV7-8 and TRBJ1-2 gives the whole variable domain GAGVSQSPRYKVAKRGQDVALRCDPISGHVSLFWYQQALGQGPEFLTYFQNEAQLDKSGLPSDRFFAERPEGSVSTLKIQRTQQEDSAVYLCASSFSTDYYGYTFGSGTRLTVV.

Details on this clone: An end of the junction differs from the germline gene, which may be a read error. V is TRBV2 and J is TRBJ2-5; D is uncertain. The CDR3 loop spans 12 amino acids. The germline V gene encodes CDR1 SNHLY and CDR2 FYNNEI. The CDR3 DNA reads as TGTGCCAGCAGGGAAGTGGCGGAGACCCAGTACTTC. Amino acids: CASREVAETQYF.

CDR3 DNA: TGCGCCAGCAGCTTGGGAGGGACAGGGGGCAAGGAGACCCAGTACTTC. Amino acid sequence: CASSLGGTGGKETQYF. The V and J genes are TRBV5-1 and TRBJ2-5; 12 positions agree with TRBD1. The J segment lost 5 bases and the V segment lost 0 bases, leaving 5 bases of the junction unmatched. Per the germline V gene, CDR1 is SGHRS and CDR2 is YFSETQ. The CDR3 is 16 amino acids. The complete variable domain, with remaining parts taken from reference TRBV5-1 and TRBJ2-5, reads KAGVTQTPRYLIKTRGQQVTLSCSPISGHRSVSWYQQTPGQGLQFLFEYFSETQRNKGNFPGRFSGRQFSNSRSEMNVSTLELGDSALYLCASSLGGTGGKETQYFGPGTRLLVL.

The CDR3 reads CASSSSRQGRYGYTF. The CDR3 region has the DNA TGTGCCAGCAGCTCCTCCCGACAGGGACGGTATGGCTACACCTTC. V is TRBV5-4 and J is TRBJ1-2; the match to TRBD1 covers 7 bases. The CDR3 covers 15 residues. Trimming removed 3 bases from V and 5 bases from J; junction bases left unmatched: 10. Germline CDR1 reads SGHNT; CDR2 reads YYREEE (reference sequence).

The sample holds many counts of this clone. This chain links TRBV19 with TRBJ1-2; D unclear. The CDR3 sequence is 14 residues long. V shed 9 bases and J shed 6 bases, with 20 bases lying between them. Germline V gene sequence: CDR1 LNHDA, CDR2 SQIVND (reference sequence). The CDR3: CASSRGGFRDGYTF. DNA for the CDR3: TGTGCCAGCTCCCGGGGAGGCTTCCGGGATGGCTACACCTTC.

The CDR3 here is CASRGQAGGYSNQPQHF. The CDR3 nucleotides read TGTGCCAGCAGGGGACAGGCGGGCGGGTATAGCAATCAGCCCCAGCATTTT. The gene calls are TRBV2 and TRBJ1-5; 8 bases are a match to TRBD1. Germline V lookup: CDR1 SNHLY, CDR2 FYNNEI. The CDR3 totals 17 residues. V dropped 6 bases and J dropped 0; count of bases not matched to a gene: 10.

V usage is TRBV6-1 and J usage is TRBJ1-2; 11 bases match TRBD1. In germline, CDR1 is MNHNS, CDR2 SASEGT. CDR3 size: 14 residues. After removal of 1 base from V and 6 bases from J, the junction contained 1 base not matched to a gene. For the CDR3, the DNA is TGTGCCAGCAGTGAAGGGACAGGGGGCGATGGCTACACCTTC. Translated, it gives CASSEGTGGDGYTF.

CDR3 region: CASSLEKGKAFF. CDR3 bases: TGTGCCAGCAGCTTGGAAAAGGGAAAAGCTTTCTTT. The V and J genes are TRBV5-4 and TRBJ1-1, with no clear D. The CDR3 spans 12 residues. V was trimmed by 0 bases and J by 9 bases, leaving 9 bases between them. The germline CDR1 and CDR2 sequences are SGHNT and YYREEE (reference sequence). Based on the CDR3 plus reference TRBV5-4 and TRBJ1-1, the full variable domain is ETGVTQSPTHLIKTRGQQVTLRCSSQSGHNTVSWYQQALGQGPQFIFQYYREEENGRGNFPPRFSGLQFPNYSSELNVNALELDDSALYLCASSLEKGKAFFGQGTRLTVV.

The chain is built from TRBV29-1 and TRBJ1-4; possibly TRBD1 for D (5 bases). The germline V gene encodes CDR1 SQVTM and CDR2 ANQGSEA. V lost 0 bases and J 7 bases, leaving 12 bases between the germline ends. CDR3 length: 14 amino acids. CDR3 DNA sequence: TGCAGCGTTGAAGATCAAGCAGGGAGTGAAAAACTGTTTTTT. This codes for CSVEDQAGSEKLFF.

The rearrangement joins TRBV7-2 to TRBJ1-1; TRBD1 is a possible D gene (5 bases). The CDR3 loop spans 16 amino acids. Between the trimmed V and J ends, which lost 5 bases and 4 bases, there was a span of 20 bases. Germline CDR1 reads SGHTA; CDR2 reads FQGNSA. The CDR3 reads CASSKGGTMVATEAFF. The CDR3 DNA sequence: TGTGCCAGCAGCAAAGGTGGGACCATGGTGGCCACTGAAGCTTTCTTT.

The rearrangement links TRBV13 to TRBJ2-3; 13 nucleotides line up with TRBD2. J gave up 2 bases and V 4 bases, and 6 bases lay outside the gene matches. Germline V gives CDR1 PRHDT, CDR2 FYEKMQ (reference sequence). The CDR3 runs 17 residues. CDR3 sequence: CASSSRTSGGVTDTQYF. As DNA, the CDR3 is TGTGCCAGCAGCTCCCGGACTAGCGGGGGAGTCACAGATACGCAGTATTTT.

The genes are TRBV11-2 and TRBJ1-5; 8 bases align to TRBD1. V dropped 3 bases and J dropped 1; count of bases not matched to a gene: 2. CDR1 is SGHAT, CDR2 FQNNGV, per germline. This CDR3 has 15 residues. The CDR3 DNA reads as TGTGCCAGCAGCTTCACAGGGGGAAGCAATCAGCCCCAGCATTTT. Translated: CASSFTGGSNQPQHF.

The V gene is TRBV11-2, the J gene TRBJ1-2; D gene uncertain. CDR1 SGHAT and CDR2 FQNNGV come from the germline V gene. The CDR3 covers 14 residues. V lost 0 bases and J 4 bases, leaving 9 bases between the germline ends. CDR3 in DNA: TGTGCCAGCAGCTTAGAGAGGGTAGCCTATGGCTACACCTTC. Protein sequence: CASSLERVAYGYTF.

CDR3 DNA: TGCGCCAGCAGCTTGGCCGACTCGCAGGGGAGGGAGCAGTACTTC. Protein product: CASSLADSQGREQYF. V usage is TRBV5-1 and J usage is TRBJ2-7; D tentatively fits TRBD1 or TRBD2 (6 bases each). CDR1 and CDR2 (germline): SGHRS, YFSETQ. V was shortened by 0 bases and J by 7 bases, with 17 bases between the two germline ends. This CDR3 contains 15 residues.

This clone showed up many times. The V and J genes are TRBV7-8 and TRBJ2-7, with 9 bases matching TRBD1. Per the germline V gene, CDR1 is SGHVS and CDR2 is FQNEAQ. This CDR3 contains 19 residues. The V gene end was trimmed by 2 bases and the J gene end by 2 bases; junction bases not matched to a gene: 16. The CDR3 region has the DNA TGTGCCAGCAGCTTAATTAGGACAGGGGAATCGGTATCGGCCTACGAGCAGTACTTC. Translated, it gives CASSLIRTGESVSAYEQYF.

The sample holds a few counts of this clone. The chain employs TRBV27 and TRBJ1-3, with 10 bases fitting TRBD1. Per germline, CDR1 MNHEY and CDR2 SMNVEV (reference sequence). V was clipped by 2 bases and J by 4 bases; unmatched bases: 5. The CDR3 has 16 amino acids. The CDR3 DNA follows: TGTGCCAGCAGTTTAGGGGACAGGGGAAGAGGAAACACCATATATTTT. Amino acid sequence: CASSLGDRGRGNTIYF.

The CDR3 DNA follows: TGTGCCAGCAGTTCCCTGGACAGGTCGAACACTGAAGCTTTCTTT. Translated: CASSSLDRSNTEAFF. The chain couples TRBV27 to TRBJ1-1, with 7 bases that match TRBD1. The V segment lost 4 bases and the J segment 1 base; nucleotides outside the gene matches: 6. This CDR3 region has 15 residues. From germline, CDR1 is MNHEY and CDR2 SMNVEV (reference sequence).

V and J are TRBV27 and TRBJ1-2; no clear D gene. The CDR3 is 14 residues long. Trimming cost V 6 bases and J 7 bases, with 18 bases left between them. Germline-derived CDR1 and CDR2 are MNHEY and SMNVEV (reference sequence). CDR3 loop: CASSPKTREGGYTF. As DNA, the CDR3 is TGTGCCAGCAGCCCGAAAACACGGGAGGGTGGCTACACCTTC.

For the CDR3, the DNA is TGTGCCAGCAGCTTGAGACAGACCAACACCGGGGAGCTGTTTTTT. Translated: CASSLRQTNTGELFF. The chain recombines TRBV5-4 with TRBJ2-2; D possibly corresponds to TRBD1 (5 bases). The V gene's germline CDR1 is SGHNT and CDR2 YYREEE (reference sequence). V was clipped by 1 base and J by 2 bases, with 9 bases between them. This CDR3 spans 15 amino acids.

Only one count was recorded for this clone. Compared with germline, one end of the junction differs, possibly owing to a read error. Other DNA variants within this sample encode the same CDR3. The gene calls are TRBV6-2 or TRBV6-3 and TRBJ1-2; D is ambiguous. Germline V CDR1 and CDR2: MNHEY, SVGEGT. This CDR3 comprises 13 residues. In nucleotides, the CDR3 is TGTGCCAGCAGTTACATCGCGGACTATGGCTACACTTTC. Translation: CASSYIADYGYTF.

V and J are TRBV2 and TRBJ1-2; D is possibly TRBD1 (5 bases). This CDR3 contains 15 residues. Trimming left V 6 bases short and J 4 bases short, with 18 bases between. CDR1 and CDR2 (germline): SNHLY, FYNNEI. The DNA of the CDR3 is TGTGCCAGCAGCAGGCCCGACAGTTTTCTCTATGGCTACACCTTC. Its translation is CASSRPDSFLYGYTF.

The chain recombines TRBV5-1 with TRBJ2-3, with 15 nucleotides matching TRBD2. The CDR3 covers 16 residues. Germline V gene sequence: CDR1 SGHRS, CDR2 YFSETQ. V lost 4 bases to trimming and J lost 7 bases; unmatched junction nucleotides: 7. The CDR3 here is CASSAAGTSGGYTQYF. The CDR3 DNA reads TGCGCCAGCAGCGCCGCCGGGACTAGCGGGGGGTATACGCAGTATTTT.

This rearrangement joins TRBV5-6 to TRBJ1-2; D might be TRBD1 (5 bases). CDR1 and CDR2 (germline): SGHDT, YYEEEE. There are 16 residues in the CDR3. Trimming removed 1 base from V and 3 bases from J, with 16 bases in between. For the CDR3, the DNA is TGTGCCAGCAGCTTGTCGGTTAGCAGGGTGGACTATGGCTACACCTTC. Its protein product is CASSLSVSRVDYGYTF.

The rearrangement links TRBV7-2 to TRBJ1-6, with D uncertain. V was pared by 1 base and J by 7 bases, with 11 bases between. The germline V gene encodes CDR1 SGHTA and CDR2 FQGNSA. The CDR3 has 15 residues. CDR3: CASSLEVGGNSPLHF. CDR3 bases: TGTGCCAGCAGCTTAGAGGTAGGAGGGAATTCACCCCTCCACTTT.

The chain links TRBV5-1 to TRBJ1-2, with 7 bases that match TRBD1. The V and J ends lost 0 bases and 5 bases, in that order; junction bases with no gene match: 7. CDR1 is SGHRS and CDR2 is YFSETQ in the germline V gene. The CDR3 consists of 15 residues. Here the CDR3 reads CASSLDRDSFYGYTF. CDR3 DNA sequence: TGCGCCAGCAGCTTGGACCGGGACAGTTTTTATGGCTACACCTTC.